Presented here are 4 T cell receptor beta chains from one specimen sequenced in a study of identifying expanded T cells in peripheral blood. The data were produced by immunoSEQ multiplex PCR, yet TCRdb's version contains in-frame clones alone and is incomplete. The repertoire holds around 100,000 clones, with around 89% as singletons. Sample: blood. Receptors originate from a person between 18 and 75 years old in good health.

The chain combines TRBV19 with TRBJ2-5, with D possibly being TRBD2 (5 bases). This CDR3 is built from 13 residues. The ends were cut back, 4 bases at V and 0 bases at J, with 6 bases in the middle. Germline-derived CDR1 and CDR2 are LNHDA and SQIVND (reference sequence). CDR3 coding DNA: TGTGCCAGTAGTAGCGGGTACCAAGAGACCCAGTACTTC. Translation gives CASSSGYQETQYF.

The chain carries TRBV11-2 and TRBJ2-3; the D gene is possibly TRBD2 (5 bases). The germline V gene encodes CDR1 SGHAT and CDR2 FQNNGV. The CDR3 spans 16 residues. Trimming shortened V by 5 bases and J by 6 bases, and 21 bases separated the two germline ends. The CDR3 loop reads CASSRRFGDQRDTQYF. The CDR3 nucleotides read TGTGCCAGCAGCCGCCGCTTCGGGGATCAGCGGGATACGCAGTATTTT. Using reference TRBV11-2 and TRBJ2-3 for the parts outside the CDR3, the full variable domain is EAGVAQSPRYKIIEKRQSVAFWCNPISGHATLYWYQQILGQGPKLLIQFQNNGVVDDSQLPKDRFSAERLKGVDSTLKIQPAKLEDSAVYLCASSRRFGDQRDTQYFGPGTRLTVL.

The chain employs TRBV5-5 and TRBJ1-1, with D maybe TRBD1 (5 bases). The ends were cut back, 4 bases at V and 7 bases at J, with 11 bases in the middle. From germline, CDR1 is SGHKS and CDR2 YYEKEE (reference sequence). CDR3 length equals 12 residues. As DNA, the CDR3 is TGTGCCAGCAGCCATCGGGACGGTGAAGCTTTCTTT. Residues: CASSHRDGEAFF.

V usage is TRBV7-2 and J usage is TRBJ2-5, with 16 nucleotides matching TRBD2. The V and J ends lost 3 bases and 5 bases, in that order; junction bases with no gene match: 12. Germline V gene sequence: CDR1 SGHTA, CDR2 FQGNSA. The CDR3 has 19 amino acids. Here the CDR3 DNA reads TGTGCCAGCAGCTTGCACCCTCCGGGACTAGCGGGGGGGCGTGAGACCCAGTACTTC. Its protein product is CASSLHPPGLAGGRETQYF.